These T cell receptor beta chains were read from a single sample in a study of T cells in Graves' hyperthyroidism and ophthalmopathy. MiXCR, applied by TCRdb to the multiplex PCR reads, yields one record per CDR3 protein. The sample records fewer than 450,000 distinct CDR3 sequences, about 14% being singletons. The sample taken for sequencing was blood. These receptors were obtained from a man aged 45 to 65 with Graves' ophthalmopathy. Both conserved end residues are part of each CDR3. Each record gives: V gene, clone size, D gene, J gene, CDR3 DNA, CDR3 protein. The D gene is left open where the match is weak. Size values are once, few and many counts, or a class for expanded clones, and some rows have none.

V gene: TRBV24-1; clone size: NA; D gene: NA; J gene: TRBJ2-5; CDR3 DNA: TGTGCCACCAGCGGCACGGCCGCCGAGACCCAGTACTTC; CDR3 protein: CATSGTAAETQYF
V gene: TRBV3-1; clone size: many; D gene: NA; J gene: TRBJ2-3; CDR3 DNA: TGTGCCAGCAGCCAAGGGGCCAGGACGCAGTATTTT; CDR3 protein: CASSQGARTQYF
V gene: TRBV30; clone size: many; D gene: TRBD1; J gene: TRBJ1-3; CDR3 DNA: TGTGCCTGGAGGGGACAGGGGGCTGGAAACACCATATATTTT; CDR3 protein: CAWRGQGAGNTIYF
V gene: TRBV12-3/TRBV12-4; clone size: few; D gene: NA; J gene: TRBJ2-7; CDR3 DNA: TGTGCCAGCAGTTTAGTTTTGGGGCAGGGACCCTACGAGCAGTACTTC; CDR3 protein: CASSLVLGQGPYEQYF
V gene: TRBV30; clone size: many; D gene: TRBD2; J gene: TRBJ2-3; CDR3 DNA: TGTGCCTGGAGTCTTCCGGGACTAATACCCACAGATACGCAGTATTTT; CDR3 protein: CAWSLPGLIPTDTQYF
V gene: TRBV9; clone size: few; D gene: NA; J gene: TRBJ2-2; CDR3 DNA: TGTGCCAGCAGCGTAGATATGGGAGGAGGGACCGGGGAGCTGTTTTTT; CDR3 protein: CASSVDMGGGTGELFF
V gene: TRBV28; clone size: many; D gene: NA; J gene: TRBJ2-5; CDR3 DNA: TGTGCCAGCAGTCACCCCCTGGATGGAGAGACCCAGTACTTC; CDR3 protein: CASSHPLDGETQYF
V gene: TRBV9; clone size: few; D gene: NA; J gene: TRBJ2-3; CDR3 DNA: TGTGCCAGCAGCGTGAAGGCGGGAATTGACACAGATACGCAGTATTTT; CDR3 protein: CASSVKAGIDTDTQYF
V gene: TRBV14; clone size: NA; D gene: NA; J gene: TRBJ2-7; CDR3 DNA: TGTGCCAGCAGCCCGCCATCGGCAGGTCCTCTCTTTGAGCAGTACTTC; CDR3 protein: CASSPPSAGPLFEQYF
V gene: TRBV20-1; clone size: few; D gene: NA; J gene: TRBJ2-5; CDR3 DNA: TGCAGTGCTAGAGAGTACACCCAAGAGACCCAGTACTTC; CDR3 protein: CSAREYTQETQYF
V gene: TRBV10-3; clone size: many; D gene: TRBD2; J gene: TRBJ2-1; CDR3 DNA: TGTGCCATCAGTAACGTAGCGGGAGGACAGAATGAGCAGTTCTTC; CDR3 protein: CAISNVAGGQNEQFF
V gene: TRBV19; clone size: NA; D gene: TRBD2; J gene: TRBJ2-1; CDR3 DNA: TGTGCCAGTAGTATCTTCGGGACTAGCAATGAGCAGTTCTTC; CDR3 protein: CASSIFGTSNEQFF
V gene: TRBV19; clone size: NA; D gene: NA; J gene: TRBJ1-6; CDR3 DNA: TGTGCCAGTAGTGGCGACAGCCTTAATTCACCCCTCCACTTT; CDR3 protein: CASSGDSLNSPLHF
V gene: TRBV27; clone size: few; D gene: TRBD1; J gene: TRBJ2-7; CDR3 DNA: TGTGCCAGCAGTCCCCGGACAGGGTGGTACGAGCAGTACTTC; CDR3 protein: CASSPRTGWYEQYF
V gene: TRBV9; clone size: NA; D gene: NA; J gene: TRBJ1-2; CDR3 DNA: TGTGCCAGCAGCGTAGACCCGGTAAACTATGGCTACACCTTC; CDR3 protein: CASSVDPVNYGYTF
V gene: TRBV6-2/TRBV6-3; clone size: many; D gene: NA; J gene: TRBJ2-3; CDR3 DNA: TGTGCCAGCAGTCAACTGGGGAGCCGAAAAGCAGATACGCAGTATTTT; CDR3 protein: CASSQLGSRKADTQYF
V gene: TRBV20-1; clone size: NA; D gene: NA; J gene: TRBJ1-2; CDR3 DNA: TGCAGCGGCCGCGGGACAACTTATGGCTACACCTTC; CDR3 protein: CSGRGTTYGYTF
V gene: TRBV5-5; clone size: many; D gene: TRBD1; J gene: TRBJ2-7; CDR3 DNA: TGTGCCAGCAGCTTCAGCACCGGGACAGACTACGAGCAGTACTTC; CDR3 protein: CASSFSTGTDYEQYF
V gene: TRBV18; clone size: many; D gene: TRBD2; J gene: TRBJ2-1; CDR3 DNA: TGTGCCAGCTCACCAGTTTTTCTAGCGGCCTACAATGAGCAGTTCTTC; CDR3 protein: CASSPVFLAAYNEQFF
V gene: TRBV20-1; clone size: many; D gene: TRBD2; J gene: TRBJ2-7; CDR3 DNA: TGCAGTGCTAGAGATAGGGGGGAGACTAGCGGCTACGAGCAGTACTTC; CDR3 protein: CSARDRGETSGYEQYF
V gene: TRBV20-1; clone size: many; D gene: TRBD2; J gene: TRBJ2-3; CDR3 DNA: TGCAGTGCTAGCTTTTCGTCTAGCGGGAGGCCAGATACGCAGTATTTT; CDR3 protein: CSASFSSSGRPDTQYF
V gene: TRBV19; clone size: few; D gene: TRBD2; J gene: TRBJ2-1; CDR3 DNA: TGTGCCAGTAGCTCCGGGACTAGCTACCATGAGCAGTTCTTC; CDR3 protein: CASSSGTSYHEQFF
V gene: TRBV9; clone size: many; D gene: NA; J gene: TRBJ2-1; CDR3 DNA: TGTGCCAGCAGCGTACGTGCCGTCAAGTTAACTTACAATGAGCAGTTCTTC; CDR3 protein: CASSVRAVKLTYNEQFF